A single sample gave rise to the 16 T cell receptor beta chains below, sequenced in a study of shared clonotypes between healthy human individuals. The assay was immunoSEQ multiplex PCR, and TCRdb's table has in-frame clones only and misses some. This table has under 1,100,000 clones, around 76% appearing once. Sequencing input: memory CD4+ T cells sorted from blood. Subset noted: CD45RA-negative fraction. All receptors come from a man younger than 35 in good health.

The CDR3 DNA reads TGTGCCAGCAGCTCTACACCAGGTGGCGAGCAGTACTTC. Protein: CASSSTPGGEQYF. The chain is built from TRBV7-2 and TRBJ2-7; the D is unclear. The CDR3 is made up of 13 amino acids. Germline assignment: CDR1 SGHTA and CDR2 FQGNSA. V shed 4 bases and J shed 6 bases, with 13 bases lying between them. Looking up the rest from reference TRBV7-2 and TRBJ2-7 gives the full variable domain: GAGVSQSPSNKVTEKGKDVELRCDPISGHTALYWYRQSLGQGLEFLIYFQGNSAPDKSGLPSDRFSAERTGGSVSTLTIQRTQQEDSAVYLCASSSTPGGEQYFGPGTRLTVT.

CDR3 in DNA: TGTGCCAGCTCCCTTCTCCAGAACACTGAAGCTTTCTTT. This gives the protein CASSLLQNTEAFF. This chain uses TRBV18 with TRBJ1-1, with D uncertain. V lost 6 bases to trimming and J lost 1 base, with 9 bases between them. The CDR3 sequence is 13 residues long. Germline V CDR1 and CDR2: KGHSH, LQKENI.

In the case of this clone: The identical CDR3 is also encoded by other nucleotide sequences in the sample. This rearrangement joins TRBV7-3 to TRBJ2-2; D perhaps matches TRBD2 (5 bases). CDR3 size: 14 residues. V gave up 6 bases and J gave up 1 base, with 9 bases separating them. The germline gives CDR1 SGHTA, CDR2 FQGTGA. CDR3 DNA sequence: TGTGCCAGCAGTTCCCGGGGGAACACCGGGGAGCTGTTTTTT. The encoded protein is CASSSRGNTGELFF.

The chain is built from TRBV6-6 and TRBJ2-1; 8 positions match TRBD1. This CDR3 has 16 residues. The germline CDR1 and CDR2 sequences are MNHNY and SVGAGI (reference sequence). J gave up 9 bases and V 0 bases, and 10 bases lay outside the gene matches. CDR3 loop: CASSYSIGQGGSEQFF. The CDR3 DNA reads as TGTGCCAGCAGTTACTCGATCGGACAGGGAGGATCTGAGCAGTTCTTC.

The rearrangement uses TRBV29-1 and TRBJ1-2; D remains unclear. Germline V gene sequence: CDR1 SQVTM, CDR2 ANQGSEA. The CDR3 extends over 10 amino acids. V was pared by 3 bases and J by 6 bases, with 5 bases between. CDR3 in DNA: TGCAGCGTTGACTCGGATGGCTACACCTTC. This codes for CSVDSDGYTF.

This sequence joins TRBV5-1 and TRBJ2-3; 14 bases line up with TRBD2. The CDR3 consists of 20 residues. The germline gives CDR1 SGHRS, CDR2 YFSETQ. After removal of 4 bases from V and 1 base from J, the junction contained 14 bases not matched to a gene. The CDR3 sequence: CASSETLTSGRALGTDTQYF. The CDR3 nucleotides are TGCGCCAGCAGCGAGACACTGACTAGCGGGAGGGCCCTAGGCACAGATACGCAGTATTTT.

Details on this clone: At one end the junction does not follow the germline gene, possibly because of a read error. J is TRBJ1-1 and V is TRBV19, with 8 bases identical to TRBD1. This CDR3 region has 17 residues. CDR1 LNHDA and CDR2 SQIVND come from the germline V gene (reference sequence). The CDR3 is CASDGQGRFRRNAEAFF. The CDR3 bases are TGTGCCAGCGATGGACAGGGAAGGTTTCGAAGGAACGCTGAAGCTTTCTTT.

In the case of this clone: The sample holds other DNA sequences that translate to the same CDR3. The V and J genes are TRBV6-1 and TRBJ1-5; D unclear. The ends were cut back, 6 bases at V and 3 bases at J, with 9 bases in the middle. Germline V lookup: CDR1 MNHNS, CDR2 SASEGT. The CDR3 consists of 13 residues. The CDR3 region is CASSGRTNQPQHF. CDR3 DNA sequence: TGTGCCAGCAGCGGACGGACCAATCAGCCCCAGCATTTT.

The chain couples TRBV18 to TRBJ1-3; D gene uncertain. The CDR3 extends over 18 amino acids. In germline, CDR1 is KGHSH, CDR2 LQKENI. V lost 2 bases and J lost 0, with 17 bases in between. The DNA of the CDR3 is TGTGCCAGCTCACCAACCCCCCAGCGGGCCTACTCTGGAAACACCATATATTTT. As protein: CASSPTPQRAYSGNTIYF.

The chain is built from TRBV10-3 and TRBJ1-4; 7 bases are shared with TRBD1. Germline CDR1 ENHRY, CDR2 SYGVKD. The CDR3 consists of 13 residues. J was trimmed by 5 bases and V by 7 bases; bases with no gene match: 4. In DNA, the CDR3 is TGTGCCATCACTGCAGGGGGAAATGAAAAACTGTTTTTT. It specifies CAITAGGNEKLFF.

This clone was recorded only once. The rearrangement uses TRBV5-6 and TRBJ2-5; D remains ambiguous. This CDR3 region has 13 residues. Trimming cost V 3 bases and J 5 bases, with 11 bases left between them. Germline lookup yields CDR1 SGHDT and CDR2 YYEEEE. DNA of the CDR3: TGTGCCAGCAGCTATCCCCTGGGGGAGACCCAGTACTTC. Its protein is CASSYPLGETQYF.

This chain links TRBV14 with TRBJ2-5, with D maybe TRBD1 (6 bases). Germline assignment: CDR1 SGHDN and CDR2 FVKESK. This CDR3 contains 15 residues. Trimming removed 3 bases at V and 4 bases at J, with 15 bases between. CDR3 DNA: TGTGCCAGCAGCCAGCAGGGGAGTTGGGTAGAGACCCAGTACTTC. It specifies CASSQQGSWVETQYF.

The chain employs TRBV10-1 and TRBJ2-7; D gene unclear. CDR3 length: 14 amino acids. Germline CDR1 WNHNN, CDR2 SYGVQD (reference sequence). Trimming shortened V by 4 bases and J by 3 bases, and 13 bases separated the two germline ends. Here the CDR3 reads CASSAGGQDYEQYF. DNA of the CDR3: TGCGCCAGCAGTGCGGGTGGCCAGGACTACGAGCAGTACTTC.

Worth noting for this clone: This sample includes further DNA sequences coding for the same CDR3. This rearrangement joins TRBV15 to TRBJ2-5; D remains ambiguous. V lost 3 bases, J lost 5 bases, and 7 bases lay in between. This CDR3 is 12 amino acids long. Germline V gives CDR1 LNHNV, CDR2 YYDKDF (reference sequence). CDR3 nucleotides: TGTGCCACCAGCAGGGACGTTGAGACCCAGTACTTC. It specifies CATSRDVETQYF.

The rearrangement uses TRBV5-8 and TRBJ2-7; 9 bases agree with TRBD1. The CDR3 is 13 residues long. Germline V gene lookup returns CDR1 SGHTS and CDR2 YDEGEE. The trim removed 1 base at V and 6 bases at J, leaving 2 bases unmatched. This CDR3 is CASSLQTGGEQYF. The CDR3 DNA is TGTGCCAGCAGCTTGCAGACAGGGGGCGAGCAGTACTTC.

The V gene is TRBV7-6, the J gene TRBJ2-5; the match to TRBD1 covers 9 bases. Germline V gene sequence: CDR1 SGHVS, CDR2 FNYEAQ. V was clipped by 1 base and J by 5 bases; unmatched bases: 14. This CDR3 spans 18 amino acids. The CDR3 region is CASSLVPINTGGGETQYF. In DNA, the CDR3 is TGTGCCAGCAGCTTAGTCCCAATTAATACAGGGGGCGGGGAGACCCAGTACTTC.